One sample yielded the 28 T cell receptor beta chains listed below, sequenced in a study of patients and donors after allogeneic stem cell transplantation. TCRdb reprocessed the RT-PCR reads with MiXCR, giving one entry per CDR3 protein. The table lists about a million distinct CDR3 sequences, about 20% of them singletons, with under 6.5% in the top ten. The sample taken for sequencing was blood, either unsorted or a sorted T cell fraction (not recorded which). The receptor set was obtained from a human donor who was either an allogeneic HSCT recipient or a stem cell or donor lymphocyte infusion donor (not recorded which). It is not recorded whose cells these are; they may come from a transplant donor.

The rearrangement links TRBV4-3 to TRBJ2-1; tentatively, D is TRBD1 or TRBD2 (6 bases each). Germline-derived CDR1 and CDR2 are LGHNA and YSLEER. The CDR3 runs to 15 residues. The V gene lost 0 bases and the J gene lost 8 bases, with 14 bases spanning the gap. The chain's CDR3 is CASSQDGGLVDEQFF. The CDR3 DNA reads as TGCGCCAGCAGCCAAGACGGGGGCCTCGTGGATGAGCAGTTCTTC.

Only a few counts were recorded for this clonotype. This CDR3 reads CSATSGTSRETQYF. In DNA, the CDR3 is TGCAGTGCTACGTCCGGGACTAGCAGAGAGACCCAGTACTTC. The V gene is TRBV20-1, the J gene TRBJ2-5, with 9 bases aligning to TRBD2. The V gene's germline CDR1 is DFQATT and CDR2 SNEGSKA (reference sequence). The CDR3 spans 14 residues. The junction had 7 bases not matched to a gene; V was cut back by 4 bases and J by 4 bases.

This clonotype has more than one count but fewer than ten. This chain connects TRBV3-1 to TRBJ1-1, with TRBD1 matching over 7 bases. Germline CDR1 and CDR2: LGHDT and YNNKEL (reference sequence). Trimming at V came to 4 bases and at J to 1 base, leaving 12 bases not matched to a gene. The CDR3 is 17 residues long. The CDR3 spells CASSRIHRGAKNTEAFF. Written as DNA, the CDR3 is TGTGCCAGCAGCCGGATTCACAGGGGTGCAAAGAACACTGAAGCTTTCTTT. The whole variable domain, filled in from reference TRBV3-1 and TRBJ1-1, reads DTAVSQTPKYLVTQMGNDKSIKCEQNLGHDTMYWYKQDSKKFLKIMFSYNNKELIINETVPNRFSPKSPDKAHLNLHINSLELGDSAVYFCASSRIHRGAKNTEAFFGQGTRLTVV.

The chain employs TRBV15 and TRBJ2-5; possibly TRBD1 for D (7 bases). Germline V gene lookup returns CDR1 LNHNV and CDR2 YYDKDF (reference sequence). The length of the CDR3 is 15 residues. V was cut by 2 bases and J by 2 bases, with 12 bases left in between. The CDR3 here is CATSRLRDRQETQYF. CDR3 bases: TGTGCCACCAGCAGATTGCGGGACAGACAAGAGACCCAGTACTTC. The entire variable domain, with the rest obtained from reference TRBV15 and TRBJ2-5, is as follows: DAMVIQNPRYQVTQFGKPVTLSCSQTLNHNVMYWYQQKSSQAPKLLFHYYDKDFNNEADTPDNFQSRRPNTSFCFLDIRSPGLGDTAMYLCATSRLRDRQETQYFGPGTRLLVL.

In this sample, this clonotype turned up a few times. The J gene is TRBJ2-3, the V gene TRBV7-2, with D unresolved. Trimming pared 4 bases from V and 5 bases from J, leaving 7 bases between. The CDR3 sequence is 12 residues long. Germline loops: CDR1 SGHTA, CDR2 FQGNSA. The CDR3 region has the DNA TGTGCCAGCAGCTCCTCTGGAGATACGCAGTATTTT. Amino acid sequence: CASSSSGDTQYF.

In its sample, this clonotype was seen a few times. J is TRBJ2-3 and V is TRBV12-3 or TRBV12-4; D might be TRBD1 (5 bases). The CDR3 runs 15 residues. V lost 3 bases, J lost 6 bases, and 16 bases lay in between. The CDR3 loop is CASSLRQNSPDTQYF. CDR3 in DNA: TGTGCCAGCAGTTTGAGACAGAATAGCCCGGATACGCAGTATTTT.

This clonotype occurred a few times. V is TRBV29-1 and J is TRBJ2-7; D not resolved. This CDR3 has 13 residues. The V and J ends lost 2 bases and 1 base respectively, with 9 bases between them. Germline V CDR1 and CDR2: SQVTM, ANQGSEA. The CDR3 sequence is CSVESASSYEQYF. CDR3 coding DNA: TGCAGCGTTGAATCAGCGTCTTCCTACGAGCAGTACTTC.

The CDR3 DNA is TGCAGTGTGTGGACAGGGTACGGCGACGAGCAGTACTTC. Residues: CSVWTGYGDEQYF. The rearrangement joins TRBV20-1 to TRBJ2-7; 8 nucleotides line up with TRBD1. After removal of 7 bases from V and 5 bases from J, the junction contained 10 bases not matched to a gene. The germline gives CDR1 DFQATT, CDR2 SNEGSKA (reference sequence). CDR3 length: 13 amino acids.

CDR3 region: CASSWPYYEQYF. The CDR3 coding sequence is TGTGCCAGCAGCTGGCCGTACTACGAGCAGTACTTC. The J gene is TRBJ2-7, the V gene TRBV7-9; D not resolved. The CDR3 is 12 residues long. The germline V gene has CDR1 SEHNR and CDR2 FQNEAQ (reference sequence). The V end lost 4 bases, the J end lost 3 bases, and 7 bases lay between the germline ends.

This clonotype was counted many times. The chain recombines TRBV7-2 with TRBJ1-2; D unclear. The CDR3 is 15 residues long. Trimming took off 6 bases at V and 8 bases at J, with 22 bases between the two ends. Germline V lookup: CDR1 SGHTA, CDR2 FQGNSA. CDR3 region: CASSSPPRRVRGYTF. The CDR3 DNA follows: TGTGCCAGCAGTAGCCCCCCCCGAAGGGTTAGAGGCTACACCTTC. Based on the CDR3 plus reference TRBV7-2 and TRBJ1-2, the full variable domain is GAGVSQSPSNKVTEKGKDVELRCDPISGHTALYWYRQSLGQGLEFLIYFQGNSAPDKSGLPSDRFSAERTGGSVSTLTIQRTQQEDSAVYLCASSSPPRRVRGYTFGSGTRLTVV.

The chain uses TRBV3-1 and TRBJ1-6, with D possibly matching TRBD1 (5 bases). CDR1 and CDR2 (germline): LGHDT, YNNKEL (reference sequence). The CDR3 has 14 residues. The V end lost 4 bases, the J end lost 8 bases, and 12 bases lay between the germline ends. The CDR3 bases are TGTGCCAGCAGCCTCACAGGCGCGGATTCACCCCTCCACTTT. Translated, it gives CASSLTGADSPLHF.

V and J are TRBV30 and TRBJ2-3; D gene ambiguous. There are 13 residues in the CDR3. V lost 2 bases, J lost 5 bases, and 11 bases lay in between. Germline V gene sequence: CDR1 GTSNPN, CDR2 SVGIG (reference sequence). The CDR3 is CAWSYGSRDTQYF. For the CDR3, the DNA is TGTGCCTGGAGTTACGGCAGTAGAGATACGCAGTATTTT.

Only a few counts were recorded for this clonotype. CDR3 region: CASSVLPGTSGIYEQYF. The CDR3, as DNA: TGTGCCAGCAGCGTACTCCCCGGGACTAGCGGGATCTACGAGCAGTACTTC. The V call is TRBV7-6, the J call TRBJ2-7; 13 bases are shared with TRBD2. V lost 5 bases, J lost 3 bases, and 10 bases stayed unmatched. CDR1 and CDR2 (germline): SGHVS, FNYEAQ. The length of the CDR3 is 17 residues.

CDR3 bases: TGTGCCAGCAGCTCCCCTCTTGGGAACACCATATATTTT. Translating gives CASSSPLGNTIYF. The rearrangement joins TRBV9 to TRBJ1-3; unclear D gene. The CDR3 loop spans 13 amino acids. CDR1 is SGDLS, CDR2 YYNGEE, per germline. Trimming left V 4 bases short and J 7 bases short, with 12 bases between.

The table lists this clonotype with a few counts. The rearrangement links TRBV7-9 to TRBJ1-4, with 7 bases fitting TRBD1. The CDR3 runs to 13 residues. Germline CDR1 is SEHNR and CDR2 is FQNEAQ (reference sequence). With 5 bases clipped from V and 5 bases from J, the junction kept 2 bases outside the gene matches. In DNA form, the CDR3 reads TGTGCCAGCAGCCTGGACAGGAATGAAAAACTGTTTTTT. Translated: CASSLDRNEKLFF.

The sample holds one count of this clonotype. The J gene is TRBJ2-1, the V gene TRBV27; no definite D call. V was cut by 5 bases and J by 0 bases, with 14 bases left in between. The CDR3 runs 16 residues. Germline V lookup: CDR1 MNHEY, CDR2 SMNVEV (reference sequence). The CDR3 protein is CASSGPYSPSYNEQFF. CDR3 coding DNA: TGTGCCAGCAGTGGCCCTTACTCACCCTCCTACAATGAGCAGTTCTTC.

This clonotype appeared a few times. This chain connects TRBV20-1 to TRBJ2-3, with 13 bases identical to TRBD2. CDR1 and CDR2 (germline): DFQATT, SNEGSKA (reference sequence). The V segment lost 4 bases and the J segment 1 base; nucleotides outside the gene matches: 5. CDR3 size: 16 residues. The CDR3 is CSATDTSGGGTDTQYF. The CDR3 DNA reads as TGCAGTGCTACCGACACTAGCGGGGGGGGCACAGATACGCAGTATTTT.

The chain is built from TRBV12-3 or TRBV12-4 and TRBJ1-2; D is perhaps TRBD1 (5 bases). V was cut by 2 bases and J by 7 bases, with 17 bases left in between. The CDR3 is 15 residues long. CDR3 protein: CASSLRKGRIGGYTF. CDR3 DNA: TGTGCCAGCAGTTTACGAAAGGGGAGGATCGGTGGCTACACCTTC.

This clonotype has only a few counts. The CDR3: CSASPGLAGVGETQYF. In nucleotides, the CDR3 is TGCAGTGCTAGCCCGGGACTAGCGGGAGTGGGAGAGACCCAGTACTTC. The rearrangement links TRBV20-1 to TRBJ2-5; 14 nucleotides match TRBD2. V was pared by 3 bases and J by 4 bases, with 7 bases of the junction left unmatched. CDR3 length equals 16 residues. From germline, CDR1 is DFQATT and CDR2 SNEGSKA (reference sequence).

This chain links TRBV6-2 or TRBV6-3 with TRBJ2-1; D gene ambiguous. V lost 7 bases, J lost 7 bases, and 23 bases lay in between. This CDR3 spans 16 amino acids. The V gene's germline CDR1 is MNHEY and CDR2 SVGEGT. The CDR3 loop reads CASTSPLVLRWNEQFF. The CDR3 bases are TGTGCCAGCACCTCCCCGCTAGTTTTAAGATGGAATGAGCAGTTCTTC.

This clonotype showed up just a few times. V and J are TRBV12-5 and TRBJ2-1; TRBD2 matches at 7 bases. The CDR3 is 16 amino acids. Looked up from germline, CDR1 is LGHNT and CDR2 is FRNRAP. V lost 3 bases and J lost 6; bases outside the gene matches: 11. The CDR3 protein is CASGFGSGNGGNEQFF. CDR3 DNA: TGTGCTAGTGGTTTCGGAAGCGGGAACGGCGGCAATGAGCAGTTCTTC.

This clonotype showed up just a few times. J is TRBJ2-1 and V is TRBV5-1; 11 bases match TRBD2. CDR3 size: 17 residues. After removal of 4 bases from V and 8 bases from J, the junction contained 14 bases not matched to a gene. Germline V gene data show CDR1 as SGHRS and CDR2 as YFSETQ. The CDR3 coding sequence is TGCGCCAGCAGCCCACCTACTAGCGGGAGCGCCAGGGATGAGCAGTTCTTC. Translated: CASSPPTSGSARDEQFF.

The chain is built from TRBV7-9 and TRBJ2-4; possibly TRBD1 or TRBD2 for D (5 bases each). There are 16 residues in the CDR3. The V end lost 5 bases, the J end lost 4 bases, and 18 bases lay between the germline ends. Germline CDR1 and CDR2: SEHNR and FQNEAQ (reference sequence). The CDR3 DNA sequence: TGTGCCAGCAGCCAAATACACCGGGACGGAAAAAACATTCAGTACTTC. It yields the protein CASSQIHRDGKNIQYF.

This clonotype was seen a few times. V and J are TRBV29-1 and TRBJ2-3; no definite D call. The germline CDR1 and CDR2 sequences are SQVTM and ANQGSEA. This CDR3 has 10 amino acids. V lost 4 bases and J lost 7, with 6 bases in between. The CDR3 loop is CSVGEYTQYF. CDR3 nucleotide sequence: TGCAGCGTTGGAGAATATACGCAGTATTTT.

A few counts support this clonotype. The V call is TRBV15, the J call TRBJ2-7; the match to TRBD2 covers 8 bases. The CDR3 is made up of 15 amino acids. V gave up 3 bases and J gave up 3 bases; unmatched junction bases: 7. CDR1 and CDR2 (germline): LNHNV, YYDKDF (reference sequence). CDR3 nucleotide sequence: TGTGCCACCAGCAGTCCCGGGACTAGAATCTACGAGCAGTACTTC. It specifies CATSSPGTRIYEQYF. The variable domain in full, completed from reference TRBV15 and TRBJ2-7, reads DAMVIQNPRYQVTQFGKPVTLSCSQTLNHNVMYWYQQKSSQAPKLLFHYYDKDFNNEADTPDNFQSRRPNTSFCFLDIRSPGLGDTAMYLCATSSPGTRIYEQYFGPGTRLTVT.

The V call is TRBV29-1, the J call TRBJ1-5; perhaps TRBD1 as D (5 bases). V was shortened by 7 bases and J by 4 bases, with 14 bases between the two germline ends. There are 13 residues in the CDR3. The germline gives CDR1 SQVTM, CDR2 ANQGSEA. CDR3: CSGGEAENQPQHF. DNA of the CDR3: TGCAGCGGGGGGGAGGCGGAGAATCAGCCCCAGCATTTT.

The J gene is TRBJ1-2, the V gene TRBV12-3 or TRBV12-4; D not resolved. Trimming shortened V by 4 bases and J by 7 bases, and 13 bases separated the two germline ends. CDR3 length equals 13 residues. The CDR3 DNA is TGTGCCAGCAGTTATCCGATTTTGCTTGGCTACACCTTC. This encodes CASSYPILLGYTF.

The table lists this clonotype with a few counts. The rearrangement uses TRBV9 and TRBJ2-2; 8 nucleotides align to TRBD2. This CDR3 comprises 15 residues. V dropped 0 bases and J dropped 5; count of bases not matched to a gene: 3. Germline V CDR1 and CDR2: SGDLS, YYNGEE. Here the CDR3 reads CASSVVPGGTGELFF. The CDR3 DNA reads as TGTGCCAGCAGCGTAGTCCCGGGGGGGACCGGGGAGCTGTTTTTT.